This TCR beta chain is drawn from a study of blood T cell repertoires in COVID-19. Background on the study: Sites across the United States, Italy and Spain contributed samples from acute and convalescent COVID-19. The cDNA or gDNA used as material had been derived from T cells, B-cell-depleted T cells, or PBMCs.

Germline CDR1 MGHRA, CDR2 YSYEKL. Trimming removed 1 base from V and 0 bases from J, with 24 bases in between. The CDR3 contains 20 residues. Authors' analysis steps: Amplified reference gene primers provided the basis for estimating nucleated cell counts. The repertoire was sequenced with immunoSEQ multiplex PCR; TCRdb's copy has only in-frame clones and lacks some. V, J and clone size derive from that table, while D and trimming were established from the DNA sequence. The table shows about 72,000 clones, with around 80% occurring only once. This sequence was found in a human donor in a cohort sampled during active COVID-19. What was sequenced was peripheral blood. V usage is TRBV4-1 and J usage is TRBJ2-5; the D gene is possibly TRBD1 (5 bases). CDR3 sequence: CASSQVSPSATDAYQETQYF. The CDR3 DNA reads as TGCGCCAGCAGCCAAGTTTCCCCGAGTGCGACAGATGCATACCAAGAGACCCAGTACTTC.